One and the same sample provided the 16 T cell receptor beta chains below, sequenced in a study of shared clonotypes between healthy human individuals. Some clones are missing from TCRdb's copy, which holds only in-frame ones; the method was immunoSEQ multiplex PCR. The sample lists millions of clones, approximately 93% seen once, with under 0.45% in the top ten. Sequencing used naive CD4+ T cells from PBMCs. Stated subset: CD45RA+ positively selected. Source of these receptors: a man aged 18-30 years in good health. Some clones in this sample may be carry-over from other donors' samples.

The chain joins TRBV6-5 to TRBJ1-2, with D uncertain. The CDR3 spans 13 residues. Trimming removed 0 bases at V and 4 bases at J, with 6 bases between. Per the germline V gene, CDR1 is MNHEY and CDR2 is SVGAGI. For the CDR3, the DNA is TGTGCCAGCAGTTACTCAGGGCCCTATGGCTACACCTTC. This sequence encodes CASSYSGPYGYTF.

The V and J genes are TRBV7-3 and TRBJ1-1; D not resolved. V lost 5 bases and J lost 5, with 15 bases in between. The CDR3 has 14 residues. Per the germline V gene, CDR1 is SGHTA and CDR2 is FQGTGA. The CDR3 sequence is CASSPGLRTTEAFF. CDR3 coding DNA: TGTGCCAGCAGCCCCGGGCTCCGGACGACTGAAGCTTTCTTT. The entire variable domain, with the rest obtained from reference TRBV7-3 and TRBJ1-1, is as follows: GAGVSQTPSNKVTEKGKYVELRCDPISGHTALYWYRQSLGQGPEFLIYFQGTGAADDSGLPNDRFFAVRPEGSVSTLKIQRTERGDSAVYLCASSPGLRTTEAFFGQGTRLTVV.

In the case of this clone: The same CDR3 arises from other DNA sequences in this sample as well. This chain joins TRBV7-2 and TRBJ1-2; D call uncertain. Germline assignment: CDR1 SGHTA and CDR2 FQGNSA. V was cut by 3 bases and J by 3 bases, with 8 bases left in between. CDR3 length: 13 residues. The CDR3 loop is CASSFGRDYGYTF. DNA of the CDR3: TGTGCCAGCAGCTTCGGGAGGGACTATGGCTACACCTTC.

The V gene is TRBV19, the J gene TRBJ1-5; D not certain. Trimming pared 1 base from V and 6 bases from J, leaving 13 bases between. Germline CDR1 LNHDA, CDR2 SQIVND (reference sequence). The CDR3 extends over 15 amino acids. DNA of the CDR3: TGTGCCAGTAGTATAGGGATCAATCCAACTCAGCCCCAGCATTTT. Amino acids: CASSIGINPTQPQHF.

Comments on this clone: Different DNA sequences within this sample yield the same CDR3. The V gene is TRBV27, the J gene TRBJ1-4; D might be TRBD1 (5 bases). Germline V gives CDR1 MNHEY, CDR2 SMNVEV (reference sequence). This CDR3 spans 14 amino acids. Trimming took 2 bases from V and 4 from J, leaving 8 bases between them. The CDR3 nucleotides read TGTGCCAGCAGTTTACGAGACAGTAATGAAAAACTGTTTTTT. It is translated as CASSLRDSNEKLFF.

The chain couples TRBV5-1 to TRBJ2-2, with a weak D call TRBD2 (6 bases). The CDR3 runs to 15 residues. Trimming cost V 5 bases and J 5 bases, with 16 bases left between them. Germline V gene data show CDR1 as SGHRS and CDR2 as YFSETQ. The DNA of the CDR3 is TGCGCCAGCAGGGGCTCTAGCGATGGTACCGGGGAGCTGTTTTTT. Translated, it gives CASRGSSDGTGELFF.

The rearrangement joins TRBV19 to TRBJ2-5; 7 nucleotides match TRBD2. The length of the CDR3 is 16 residues. V lost 3 bases to trimming and J lost 4 bases; unmatched junction nucleotides: 11. Per the germline V gene, CDR1 is LNHDA and CDR2 is SQIVND (reference sequence). This CDR3 reads CASSMFPGGGAETQYF. The CDR3, as DNA: TGTGCCAGTAGTATGTTCCCGGGAGGAGGAGCAGAGACCCAGTACTTC. The complete variable domain, with remaining parts taken from reference TRBV19 and TRBJ2-5, reads DGGITQSPKYLFRKEGQNVTLSCEQNLNHDAMYWYRQDPGQGLRLIYYSQIVNDFQKGDIAEGYSVSREKKESFPLTVTSAQKNPTAFYLCASSMFPGGGAETQYFGPGTRLLVL.

V is TRBV18 and J is TRBJ2-3; 8 bases match TRBD1. The CDR3 runs 14 residues. Per germline, CDR1 KGHSH and CDR2 LQKENI. With V trimmed by 4 bases and J by 8 bases, 8 bases remained unmatched. CDR3 in DNA: TGTGCCAGCTCACTCGGGACAGGAAAGGGTACGCAGTATTTT. Encoded protein: CASSLGTGKGTQYF. The full variable domain, completed using reference TRBV18 and TRBJ2-3, is NAGVMQNPRHLVRRRGQEARLRCSPMKGHSHVYWYRQLPEEGLKFMVYLQKENIIDESGMPKERFSAEFPKEGPSILRIQQVVRGDSAAYFCASSLGTGKGTQYFGPGTRLTVL.

CDR3 sequence (DNA): TGTGCCAGCAGCAAAGCCGGGGGCGGACGCACAGATACGCAGTATTTT. Its protein product is CASSKAGGGRTDTQYF. This sequence joins TRBV28 and TRBJ2-3; D may correspond to TRBD1 or TRBD2 (6 bases each). The CDR3 covers 16 residues. Germline CDR1 MDHEN, CDR2 SYDVKM. Trimming removed 6 bases at V and 1 base at J, with 17 bases between.

The J gene is TRBJ2-3, the V gene TRBV6-5; TRBD2 matches 8 bases. CDR1 is MNHEY and CDR2 is SVGAGI in the germline V gene. There are 12 residues in the CDR3. The trim removed 6 bases at V and 4 bases at J, leaving 0 bases unmatched. The chain's CDR3 is CASRTSADTQYF. CDR3 DNA sequence: TGTGCCAGCAGGACTAGCGCAGATACGCAGTATTTT.

V usage is TRBV6-1 and J usage is TRBJ1-5; D perhaps matches TRBD1 (6 bases). This CDR3 has 16 amino acids. The V and J ends lost 2 bases and 0 bases respectively, with 11 bases between them. From germline, CDR1 is MNHNS and CDR2 SASEGT. CDR3 sequence reads: CASSERQGTSNQPQHF. In DNA, the CDR3 is TGTGCCAGCAGTGAAAGGCAGGGGACTAGCAATCAGCCCCAGCATTTT.

This rearrangement joins TRBV5-5 to TRBJ1-1; no firm D call. Trimming left V 0 bases short and J 6 bases short, with 6 bases between. This CDR3 comprises 12 residues. Germline V gives CDR1 SGHKS, CDR2 YYEKEE (reference sequence). CDR3 amino acids: CASSLVRAEAFF. In nucleotides, the CDR3 is TGTGCCAGCAGCTTGGTAAGGGCTGAAGCTTTCTTT.

This chain joins TRBV7-3 and TRBJ2-3; 11 nucleotides agree with TRBD2. Germline trimming cut 5 bases from V and 2 bases from J; bases unmatched to any gene: 6. CDR3 length: 16 residues. In germline, CDR1 is SGHTA, CDR2 FQGTGA. The CDR3, as DNA: TGTGCCAGCAGCGACCGACTAGCGGGAAACACAGATACGCAGTATTTT. Translated, it gives CASSDRLAGNTDTQYF.

Notes on this clone: Different DNA sequences within this sample yield the same CDR3. The chain combines TRBV5-1 with TRBJ2-7, with 8 positions matching TRBD1. V trimming: 3 bases; J trimming: 3 bases; junction bases outside the gene matches: 5. The CDR3 consists of 14 residues. Germline V gene lookup returns CDR1 SGHRS and CDR2 YFSETQ. The CDR3 DNA reads TGCGCCAGCAGCTCAGGGACAGGTGACTACGAGCAGTACTTC. Amino acid sequence: CASSSGTGDYEQYF. Together with reference TRBV5-1 and TRBJ2-7, the CDR3 gives the full variable domain: KAGVTQTPRYLIKTRGQQVTLSCSPISGHRSVSWYQQTPGQGLQFLFEYFSETQRNKGNFPGRFSGRQFSNSRSEMNVSTLELGDSALYLCASSSGTGDYEQYFGPGTRLTVT.

The chain combines TRBV28 with TRBJ2-1; D is unclear. CDR3 size: 14 residues. Germline assignment: CDR1 MDHEN and CDR2 SYDVKM. Trimming left V 2 bases short and J 2 bases short, with 7 bases between. The CDR3 loop is CASSLADAYNEQFF. The DNA for the CDR3 is TGTGCCAGCAGTTTAGCTGACGCCTACAATGAGCAGTTCTTC.

The rearrangement links TRBV7-6 to TRBJ1-2; D uncertain. CDR1 and CDR2 (germline): SGHVS, FNYEAQ. This CDR3 is 14 amino acids long. Trimming removed 1 base from V and 4 bases from J, with 10 bases in between. CDR3 bases: TGTGCCAGCAGCTTAGGTCCAGGTACCTATGGCTACACCTTC. The encoded protein is CASSLGPGTYGYTF. The variable domain in full, completed from reference TRBV7-6 and TRBJ1-2, reads GAGVSQSPRYKVTKRGQDVALRCDPISGHVSLYWYRQALGQGPEFLTYFNYEAQQDKSGLPNDRFSAERPEGSISTLTIQRTEQRDSAMYRCASSLGPGTYGYTFGSGTRLTVV.